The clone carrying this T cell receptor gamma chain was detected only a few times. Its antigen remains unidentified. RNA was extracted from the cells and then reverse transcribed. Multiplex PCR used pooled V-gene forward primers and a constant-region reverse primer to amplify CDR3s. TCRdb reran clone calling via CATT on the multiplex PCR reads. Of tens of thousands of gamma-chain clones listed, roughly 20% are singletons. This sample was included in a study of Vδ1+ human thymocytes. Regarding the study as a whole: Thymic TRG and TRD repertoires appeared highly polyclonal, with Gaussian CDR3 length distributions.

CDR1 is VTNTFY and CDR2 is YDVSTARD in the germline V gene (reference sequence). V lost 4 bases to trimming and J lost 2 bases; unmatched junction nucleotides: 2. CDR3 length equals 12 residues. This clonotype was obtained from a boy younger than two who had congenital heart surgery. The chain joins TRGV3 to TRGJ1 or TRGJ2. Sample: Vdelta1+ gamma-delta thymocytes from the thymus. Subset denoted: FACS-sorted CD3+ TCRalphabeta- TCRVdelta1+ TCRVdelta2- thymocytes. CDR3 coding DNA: TGTGCCACCTGGGAGCATTATTATAAGAAACTCTTT. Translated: CATWEHYYKKLF.